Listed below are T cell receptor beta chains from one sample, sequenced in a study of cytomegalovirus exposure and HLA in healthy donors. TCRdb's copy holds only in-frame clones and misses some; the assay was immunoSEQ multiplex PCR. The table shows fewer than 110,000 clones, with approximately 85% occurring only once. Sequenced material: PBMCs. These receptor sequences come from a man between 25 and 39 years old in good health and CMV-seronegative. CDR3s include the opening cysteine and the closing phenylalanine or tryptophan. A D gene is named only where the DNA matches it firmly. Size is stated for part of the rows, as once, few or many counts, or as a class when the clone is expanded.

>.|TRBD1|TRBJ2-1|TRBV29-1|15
CSVESRDRAYNEQFF
TGCAGCGTTGAGAGTAGGGACAGGGCCTACAATGAGCAGTTCTTC
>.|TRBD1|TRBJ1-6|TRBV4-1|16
CASRAGGTTYNSPLHF
TGCGCCAGCAGAGCAGGGGGCACAACCTATAATTCACCCCTCCACTTT
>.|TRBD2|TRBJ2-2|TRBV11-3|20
CASSLGPTFRGRGNTGELFF
TGTGCCAGCAGCTTAGGACCAACGTTCCGGGGGAGGGGGAACACCGGGGAGCTGTTTTTT
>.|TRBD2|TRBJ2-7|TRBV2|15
CASLRTSGRIYEQYF
TGTGCCAGTCTACGGACTAGCGGAAGAATCTACGAGCAGTACTTC
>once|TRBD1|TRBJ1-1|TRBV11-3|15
CASSLAGQGTTEAFF
TGTGCCAGCAGCTTAGCCGGACAGGGGACCACTGAAGCTTTCTTT
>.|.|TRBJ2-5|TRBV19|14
CASSILASQETQYF
TGTGCCAGTAGTATACTCGCGAGCCAAGAGACCCAGTACTTC
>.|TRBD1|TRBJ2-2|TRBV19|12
CASNRGTGELFF
TGTGCCAGTAACAGGGGAACCGGGGAGCTGTTTTTT
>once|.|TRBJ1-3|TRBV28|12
CASSFYAGQLLF
TGTGCCAGCAGTTTTTATGCAGGACAACTCCTTTTT
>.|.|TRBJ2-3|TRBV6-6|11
CASRTTGTQYF
TGTGCCAGCAGGACTACTGGGACGCAGTATTTT
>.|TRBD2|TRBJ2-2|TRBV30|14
CAWSTSGATGELFF
TGTGCCTGGAGTACCAGCGGGGCCACCGGGGAGCTGTTTTTT